The 24 T cell receptor beta chains given below trace back to one sample, sequenced in a study of blood T cells in healthy people across ages. For the second PCR, which ran for about 7 to 11 cycles, a sample-barcoded 5' primer and a J-beta primer mix were used. Using its own MiXCR run on the 5' RACE reads, TCRdb lists one record per CDR3 protein. This table has around 750,000 distinct CDR3 sequences, 53% appearing once. What was sequenced was blood. Every receptor here comes from a man older than 75 in good health.

This chain joins TRBV6-5 and TRBJ1-5; TRBD1 agrees at 7 bases. V lost 4 bases and J lost 4; bases outside the gene matches: 1. This CDR3 is built from 13 residues. Per germline, CDR1 MNHEY and CDR2 SVGAGI. This CDR3 reads CASSLTGNQPQHF. The DNA for the CDR3 is TGTGCCAGCAGTTTGACAGGGAATCAGCCCCAGCATTTT.

V and J are TRBV5-1 and TRBJ1-2, with 7 bases lining up with TRBD1. Germline CDR1 is SGHRS and CDR2 is YFSETQ. The CDR3 is 14 residues long. Trimming removed 6 bases from V and 4 bases from J; junction bases left unmatched: 9. DNA for the CDR3: TGCGCCAGCACCCCGGACAGGATTCCCTATGGCTACACCTTC. Its protein product is CASTPDRIPYGYTF.

The DNA of the CDR3 is TGTGCCAGCAGTTTCTCAGCTAGCGGGAGGGGGAACAATGAGCAGTTCTTC. Protein: CASSFSASGRGNNEQFF. V is TRBV27 and J is TRBJ2-1; TRBD2 matches 12 bases. J lost 5 bases, V lost 3 bases, and 8 bases had no gene match. Germline V lookup: CDR1 MNHEY, CDR2 SMNVEV (reference sequence). The CDR3 has 17 amino acids.

The V and J genes are TRBV29-1 and TRBJ2-3; no clear D gene. Germline V gene data show CDR1 as SQVTM and CDR2 as ANQGSEA. The CDR3 loop spans 13 amino acids. V was cut by 2 bases and J by 5 bases, with 11 bases left in between. The CDR3 region is CSVELPTRDTQYF. The CDR3 nucleotides are TGCAGCGTTGAACTCCCTACGCGAGATACGCAGTATTTT.

CDR3 DNA: TGTGCCAGCTCACCACGGGTCAGGGCCAGGGAGTTGGGCGAGCAGTACTTC. Protein product: CASSPRVRARELGEQYF. The chain joins TRBV18 to TRBJ2-5; tentatively, D is TRBD1 or TRBD2 (5 bases each). The J call may not be correct, given that the DNA end is closer to TRBJ2-7. The germline V gene encodes CDR1 KGHSH and CDR2 LQKENI. The CDR3 has 17 residues.

V usage is TRBV3-1 and J usage is TRBJ2-1; D is uncertain. V was shortened by 2 bases and J by 0 bases, with 14 bases between the two germline ends. The CDR3 consists of 17 residues. Germline CDR1 is LGHDT and CDR2 is YNNKEL (reference sequence). The chain's CDR3 is CASSQSISRSSYNEQFF. The CDR3 region has the DNA TGTGCCAGCAGCCAATCGATTAGCAGGAGCTCCTACAATGAGCAGTTCTTC.

The chain employs TRBV5-1 and TRBJ1-6; D is possibly TRBD1 (6 bases). This CDR3 has 15 residues. Germline CDR1 reads SGHRS; CDR2 reads YFSETQ. The V end was cut by 0 bases, the J end by 6 bases, with 10 bases between. The CDR3 sequence: CASSLVNRANSPLHF. In nucleotides, the CDR3 is TGCGCCAGCAGCTTGGTTAACAGGGCTAATTCACCCCTCCACTTT.

V is TRBV21-1 and J is TRBJ2-7; TRBD2 was called by the table and not checked on the DNA. TRBV21-1 is given as a pseudogene. The CDR3 consists of 15 residues. As DNA, the CDR3 is TGTGCCAGCAGCAAGGCTAGCGGGAGATGGATCGAGCAGTACTTC. This gives the protein CASSKASGRWIEQYF.

V and J are TRBV20-1 and TRBJ1-3; no definite D call. CDR3 length: 14 residues. Germline V gene data show CDR1 as DFQATT and CDR2 as SNEGSKA (reference sequence). Trimming removed 4 bases from V and 0 bases from J, with 10 bases in between. CDR3 in amino acids: CSAKTESSGNTIYF. The DNA of the CDR3 is TGCAGTGCTAAGACCGAGAGCTCTGGAAACACCATATATTTT.

The count of this clonotype is one. This chain connects TRBV7-2 to TRBJ2-5; 7 bases are a match to TRBD2. CDR3 size: 12 residues. Germline V gene data show CDR1 as SGHTA and CDR2 as FQGNSA. Trimming at V came to 11 bases and at J to 5 bases, leaving 8 bases not matched to a gene. Here the CDR3 reads CAGGGNSETQYF. CDR3 in DNA: TGTGCCGGGGGGGGGAATTCGGAGACCCAGTACTTC.

V usage is TRBV24-1 and J usage is TRBJ2-1; 8 nucleotides agree with TRBD2. TRBJ2-7 explains the end of the DNA better; the J call may be wrong. This CDR3 region has 16 residues. The V gene's germline CDR1 is KGHDR and CDR2 SFDVKD. The CDR3 DNA sequence: TGTGCCACCAGTGGGACTAGCTGGAGCTCCTACAATGAGCAGTACTTC. It specifies CATSGTSWSSYNEQYF.

The sample holds a few counts of this clonotype. The V call is TRBV9, the J call TRBJ1-1, with D possibly matching TRBD1 (6 bases). CDR1 and CDR2 (germline): SGDLS, YYNGEE. Deletions cut 4 bases from V and 3 bases from J, with 13 bases between. The CDR3 contains 14 residues. For the CDR3, the DNA is TGTGCCAGCAGCCCCCGGGACATATACACTGAAGCTTTCTTT. Residues: CASSPRDIYTEAFF. The full variable domain, in which reference TRBV9 and TRBJ1-1 provide the parts outside the CDR3, is DSGVTQTPKHLITATGQRVTLRCSPRSGDLSVYWYQQSLDQGLQFLIQYYNGEERAKGNILERFSAQQFPDLHSELNLSSLELGDSALYFCASSPRDIYTEAFFGQGTRLTVV.

The rearrangement joins TRBV4-3 to TRBJ1-2, with D uncertain. The CDR3 contains 13 residues. Germline CDR1 LGHNA, CDR2 YSLEER. Trimming pared 4 bases from V and 7 bases from J, leaving 13 bases between. The CDR3 region has the DNA TGCGCCAGCAGCCCGGTGGCGGCTGGTGGCTACACCTTC. Its protein product is CASSPVAAGGYTF.

The chain carries TRBV2 and TRBJ2-3; the match to TRBD1 covers 9 bases. Germline V lookup: CDR1 SNHLY, CDR2 FYNNEI. The trim removed 6 bases at V and 14 bases at J, leaving 12 bases unmatched. The CDR3 is 13 residues long. CDR3 sequence reads: CASSGQGHRYAYF. CDR3 nucleotide sequence: TGTGCCAGCAGCGGACAGGGGCACAGATACGCGTATTTT.

The chain has TRBV12-5 and TRBJ2-1, with TRBD1 matching over 8 bases. After removal of 7 bases from V and 3 bases from J, the junction contained 8 bases not matched to a gene. Germline assignment: CDR1 LGHNT and CDR2 FRNRAP. The CDR3 is 15 residues long. The CDR3 bases are TGTGCTAGTGTCTTGGACAGGGAGCACTACAATGAGCAGTTCTTC. This sequence encodes CASVLDREHYNEQFF.

Written as DNA, the CDR3 is TGCAGTGCTCGGCTTAAAGGCCCCGAAGCTTTCTTT. Protein sequence: CSARLKGPEAFF. The V call is TRBV20-1, the J call TRBJ1-1; D gene ambiguous. The V end lost 5 bases, the J end lost 8 bases, and 15 bases lay between the germline ends. The CDR3 consists of 12 residues. CDR1 and CDR2 from the germline V gene are DFQATT and SNEGSKA (reference sequence).

The CDR3 here is CASNQGLSTDTQYF. The DNA for the CDR3 is TGTGCCAGCAACCAGGGCCTCAGCACAGATACGCAGTATTTT. V usage is TRBV7-3 and J usage is TRBJ2-3; weak D call: TRBD1 (5 bases). With 7 bases removed from V and 0 bases from J, the gap between germline ends came to 11 bases. This CDR3 has 14 residues. Looked up from germline, CDR1 is SGHTA and CDR2 is FQGTGA.

This clonotype came up a few times. The chain is built from TRBV2 and TRBJ2-1; the D gene is possibly TRBD2 (6 bases). The CDR3 consists of 13 residues. V lost 4 bases to trimming and J lost 7 bases, with 11 bases between them. Germline V gene data show CDR1 as SNHLY and CDR2 as FYNNEI. This chain's CDR3 is CASSGPSENEQFF. The CDR3 DNA reads TGTGCCAGCAGTGGTCCTAGCGAGAATGAGCAGTTCTTC.

This clonotype was seen only a few times. The chain joins TRBV3-1 to TRBJ2-7; the D gene is possibly TRBD1 (6 bases). This CDR3 has 14 residues. V lost 6 bases and J lost 0, with 12 bases in between. Germline assignment: CDR1 LGHDT and CDR2 YNNKEL (reference sequence). Here the CDR3 DNA reads TGTGCCAGCAGGCGCCGGGACACCTCCTACGAGCAGTACTTC. Translated, it gives CASRRRDTSYEQYF.

The chain uses TRBV6-2 or TRBV6-3 and TRBJ2-7; 10 bases are shared with TRBD1. Germline V gene sequence: CDR1 MNHEY, CDR2 SVGEGT. The CDR3 runs to 14 residues. V was pared by 4 bases and J by 5 bases, with 5 bases of the junction left unmatched. As DNA, the CDR3 is TGTGCCAGCAGTTCGGGACAGGGGAAGCACGAGCAGTACTTC. Translating it yields CASSSGQGKHEQYF.

The rearrangement joins TRBV5-1 to TRBJ1-1; TRBD1 might be the D (6 bases). The germline CDR1 and CDR2 sequences are SGHRS and YFSETQ. Between the trimmed V and J ends, which lost 4 bases and 4 bases, there was a span of 11 bases. CDR3 length equals 13 residues. The CDR3 here is CASSATGFTEAFF. The CDR3 coding sequence is TGCGCCAGCAGCGCCACAGGGTTCACTGAAGCTTTCTTT.

V is TRBV29-1 and J is TRBJ2-2, with D unresolved. CDR3 length equals 10 residues. V was pared by 4 bases and J by 7 bases, with 4 bases between. The germline CDR1 and CDR2 sequences are SQVTM and ANQGSEA. DNA for the CDR3: TGCAGCGTTGGGGGCGGGGAGCTGTTTTTT. Its protein is CSVGGGELFF.

The V gene is TRBV20-1, the J gene TRBJ2-5; tentative D call: TRBD1 (6 bases). The V gene lost 1 base and the J gene lost 9 bases, with 18 bases spanning the gap. The germline gives CDR1 DFQATT, CDR2 SNEGSKA (reference sequence). There are 14 residues in the CDR3. CDR3: CSARATGLRKAQYF. Here the CDR3 DNA reads TGCAGTGCTAGAGCCACAGGGTTAAGAAAGGCCCAGTACTTC.

This clonotype was seen more than once but under ten times. This chain links TRBV12-3 or TRBV12-4 with TRBJ2-5; no clear D gene. V lost 7 bases to trimming and J lost 1 base, with 10 bases between them. This CDR3 region has 13 residues. The CDR3 DNA is TGTGCCAGCACCGGTTCATCCCAAGAGACCCAGTACTTC. Its translation: CASTGSSQETQYF.